This entry features one TCR beta chain sequence. Source study methods: Quantification of nucleated cells was approximated via reference gene primer amplification. Profiling relied on immunoSEQ multiplex PCR, and the TCRdb table lists in-frame clones only, not all of them. V and J calls and clone size follow that table, whereas D and trimming were derived from the DNA. The table records 95,000 to 120,000 clones, 75% to 90% of them present only once. The entry originates in a study of blood T cell repertoires in COVID-19. In the study overall: Acute-phase and convalescent COVID-19 samples originated in the United States, Italy and Spain. From T cells, B-cell-depleted T cells, or PBMCs came the material, which was cDNA or gDNA.

The sequencing sample was made of peripheral blood. The sequence was collected from a woman aged 45-60 years with acute or convalescent COVID-19.

The CDR3 nucleotides read TGTGCCACCAGTGATGCCGGGACAAATCAAGAGACCCAGTACTTC. Its protein product is CATSDAGTNQETQYF. This sequence joins TRBV24-1 and TRBJ2-5; TRBD1 might be the D (6 bases). Germline CDR1 and CDR2: KGHDR and SFDVKD. This CDR3 contains 15 residues. V lost 3 bases to trimming and J lost 2 bases, with 12 bases between them.